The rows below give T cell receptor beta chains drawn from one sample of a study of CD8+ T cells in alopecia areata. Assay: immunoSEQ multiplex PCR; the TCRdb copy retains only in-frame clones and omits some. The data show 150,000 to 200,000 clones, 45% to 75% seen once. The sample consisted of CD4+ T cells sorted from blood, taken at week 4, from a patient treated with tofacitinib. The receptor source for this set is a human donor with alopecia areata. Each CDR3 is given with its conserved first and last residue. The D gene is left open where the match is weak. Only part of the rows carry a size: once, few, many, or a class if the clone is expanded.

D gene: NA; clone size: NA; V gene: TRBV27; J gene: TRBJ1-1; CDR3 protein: CASSPMVNTEAFF; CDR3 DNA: TGTGCCAGCAGCCCGATGGTGAACACTGAAGCTTTCTTT
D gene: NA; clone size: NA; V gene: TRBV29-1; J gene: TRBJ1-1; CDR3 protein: CSVSGTAPEAFF; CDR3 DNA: TGCAGCGTCTCCGGGACCGCGCCTGAAGCTTTCTTT
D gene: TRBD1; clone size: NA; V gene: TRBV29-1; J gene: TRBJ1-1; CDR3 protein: CSAGGARGGPKNTEAFF; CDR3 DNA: TGCAGCGCAGGGGGGGCCAGAGGTGGTCCTAAGAACACTGAAGCTTTCTTT
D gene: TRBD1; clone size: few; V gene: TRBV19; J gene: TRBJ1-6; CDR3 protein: CASRPPPGQHNSPLHF; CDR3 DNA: TGTGCCAGTAGACCTCCCCCGGGACAGCACAATTCACCCCTCCACTTT
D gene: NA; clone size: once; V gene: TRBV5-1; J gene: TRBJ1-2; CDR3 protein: CASARGTNANYGYTF; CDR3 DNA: TGCGCCAGCGCTAGGGGGACAAACGCTAACTATGGCTACACCTTC
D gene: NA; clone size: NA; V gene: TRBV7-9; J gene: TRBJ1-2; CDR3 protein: CASSLPWGSDYYGYTF; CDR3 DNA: TGTGCCAGCAGCTTACCCTGGGGCAGCGACTATTATGGCTACACCTTC
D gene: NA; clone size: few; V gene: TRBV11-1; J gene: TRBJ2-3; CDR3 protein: CASSLAGLDADTQYF; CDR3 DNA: TGTGCCAGCAGCCTCGCGGGACTTGACGCAGATACGCAGTATTTT
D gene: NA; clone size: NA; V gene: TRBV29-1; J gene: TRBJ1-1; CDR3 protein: CSVSPKTVNTEAFF; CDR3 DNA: TGCAGCGTTAGCCCAAAGACGGTGAACACTGAAGCTTTCTTT
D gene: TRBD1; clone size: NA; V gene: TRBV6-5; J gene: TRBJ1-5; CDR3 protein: CASSRGQGQPQHF; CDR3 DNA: TGTGCCAGCAGTCGGGGACAGGGTCAGCCCCAGCATTTT
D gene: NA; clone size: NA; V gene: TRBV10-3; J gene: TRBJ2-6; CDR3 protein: CAIRATADSPKRANVLTF; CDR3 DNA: TGTGCCATCAGGGCAACCGCGGACAGTCCTAAGAGGGCCAACGTCCTGACTTTC
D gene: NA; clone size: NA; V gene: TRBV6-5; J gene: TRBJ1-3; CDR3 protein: CAIGNTIYF; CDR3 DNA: TGTGCTATTGGAAACACCATATATTTT
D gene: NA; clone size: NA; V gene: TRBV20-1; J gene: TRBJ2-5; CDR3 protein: CSAVVRETQYF; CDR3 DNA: TGCAGTGCGGTAGTCCGGGAGACCCAGTACTTC
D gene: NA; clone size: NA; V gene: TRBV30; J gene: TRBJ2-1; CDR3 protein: CAWSPDYNEQFF; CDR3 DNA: TGTGCCTGGAGTCCGGATTACAATGAGCAGTTCTTC
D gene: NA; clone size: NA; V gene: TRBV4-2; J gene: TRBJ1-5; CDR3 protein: CASSQGVGNQPQHF; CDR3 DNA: TGTGCCAGCAGCCAAGGGGTTGGCAATCAGCCCCAGCATTTT
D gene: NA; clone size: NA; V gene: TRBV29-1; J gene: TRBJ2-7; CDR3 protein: CSVKDMATEQYF; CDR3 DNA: TGCAGCGTTAAGGACATGGCTACGGAGCAGTACTTC
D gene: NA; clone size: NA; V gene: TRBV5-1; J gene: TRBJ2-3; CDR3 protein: CASSLDSRADTQYF; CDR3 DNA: TGCGCCAGCAGCTTGGATTCGCGGGCAGATACGCAGTATTTT
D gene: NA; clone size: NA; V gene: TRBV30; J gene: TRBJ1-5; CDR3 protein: CAWNLFHQPQHF; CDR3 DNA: TGTGCCTGGAACCTATTCCATCAGCCCCAGCATTTT
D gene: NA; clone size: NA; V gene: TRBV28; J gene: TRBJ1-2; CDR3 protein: CASSFFNYGYTF; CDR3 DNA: TGTGCCAGCAGTTTCTTTAACTATGGCTACACCTTC
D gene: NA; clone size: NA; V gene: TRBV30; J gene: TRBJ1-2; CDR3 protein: CARGASRSHGYTF; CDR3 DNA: TGTGCCCGCGGCGCATCTCGGTCGCATGGCTACACCTTC
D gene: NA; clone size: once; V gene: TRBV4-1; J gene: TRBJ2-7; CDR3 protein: CASSQQMTEPTYEQYF; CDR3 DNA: TGCGCCAGCAGCCAACAAATGACTGAACCAACCTACGAGCAGTACTTC
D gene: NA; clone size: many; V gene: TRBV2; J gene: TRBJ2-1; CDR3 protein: CASSVNEQFF; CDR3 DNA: TGTGCCAGCAGTGTTAATGAGCAGTTCTTC
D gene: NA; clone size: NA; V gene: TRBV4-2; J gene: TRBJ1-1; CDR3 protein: CASSQASFGEGNTEAFF; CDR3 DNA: TGTGCCAGCAGCCAAGCCTCCTTTGGGGAGGGGAACACTGAAGCTTTCTTT
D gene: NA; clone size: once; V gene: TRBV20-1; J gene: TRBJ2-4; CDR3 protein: CSASSENIQYF; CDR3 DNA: TGCAGTGCTAGCTCCGAAAACATTCAGTACTTC
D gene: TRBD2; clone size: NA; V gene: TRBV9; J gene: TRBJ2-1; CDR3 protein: CASSVVERGPQFF; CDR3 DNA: TGTGCCAGCAGCGTAGTGGAGCGGGGGCCGCAGTTCTTC
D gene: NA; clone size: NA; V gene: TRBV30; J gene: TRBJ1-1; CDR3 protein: CAWSRGIGYTEAFF; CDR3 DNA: TGTGCCTGGAGCAGGGGCATCGGGTACACTGAAGCTTTCTTT
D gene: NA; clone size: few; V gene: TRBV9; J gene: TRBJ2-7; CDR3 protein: CASSVGRVSYEQYF; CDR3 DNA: TGTGCCAGCAGCGTAGGCAGGGTCTCCTACGAGCAGTACTTC
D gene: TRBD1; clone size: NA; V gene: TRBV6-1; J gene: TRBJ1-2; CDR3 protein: CASSEGGDRGTGGYTF; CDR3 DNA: TGTGCCAGCAGTGAGGGGGGGGACAGAGGGACGGGAGGCTACACCTTC
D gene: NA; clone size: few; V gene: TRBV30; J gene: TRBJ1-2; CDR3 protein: CAWRIQGTDSGYTF; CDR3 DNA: TGTGCCTGGAGAATACAGGGTACGGATAGTGGCTACACCTTC
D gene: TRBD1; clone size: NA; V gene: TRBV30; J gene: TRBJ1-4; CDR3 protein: CAWSPRTGNEKLFF; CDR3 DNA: TGTGCCTGGAGTCCCCGGACAGGGAATGAAAAACTGTTTTTT
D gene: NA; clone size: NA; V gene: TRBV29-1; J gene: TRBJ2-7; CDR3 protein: CSVERGFPFYEQYF; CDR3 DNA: TGCAGCGTTGAAAGAGGTTTCCCGTTTTACGAGCAGTACTTC
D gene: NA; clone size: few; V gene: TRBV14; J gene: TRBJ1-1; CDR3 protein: CASRGDTEAFF; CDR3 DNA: TGTGCCAGCAGGGGGGACACTGAAGCTTTCTTT
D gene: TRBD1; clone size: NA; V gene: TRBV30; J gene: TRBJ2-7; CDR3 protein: CAWSVGTGTEQYF; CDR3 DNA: TGTGCCTGGAGTGTCGGGACAGGGACCGAGCAGTACTTC
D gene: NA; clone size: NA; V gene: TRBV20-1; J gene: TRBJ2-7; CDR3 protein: CSGLLRVEQYF; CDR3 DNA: TGCAGTGGTCTCTTGCGGGTCGAGCAGTACTTC
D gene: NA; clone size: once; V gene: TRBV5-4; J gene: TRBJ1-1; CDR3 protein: CASSETGVNTEAFF; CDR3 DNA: TGTGCCAGCAGCGAGACAGGAGTGAACACTGAAGCTTTCTTT
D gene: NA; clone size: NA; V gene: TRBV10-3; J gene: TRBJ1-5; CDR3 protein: CAIRQASGNQPQHF; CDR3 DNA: TGTGCCATCAGGCAGGCCAGTGGGAATCAGCCCCAGCATTTT
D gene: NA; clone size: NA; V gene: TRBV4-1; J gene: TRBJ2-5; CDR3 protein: CASSQDIGSLVTQYF; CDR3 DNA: TGCGCCAGCAGCCAAGATATCGGTAGCTTGGTGACCCAGTACTTC
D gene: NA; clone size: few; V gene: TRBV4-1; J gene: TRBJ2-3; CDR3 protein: CASSQPTNRNTQYF; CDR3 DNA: TGCGCCAGCAGCCAGCCGACGAATAGGAATACGCAGTATTTT
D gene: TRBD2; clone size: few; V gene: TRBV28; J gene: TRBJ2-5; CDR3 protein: CASSTAARGGLMRETQYF; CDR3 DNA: TGTGCCAGCAGCACCGCAGCGCGGGGGGGGTTAATGAGAGAGACCCAGTACTTC
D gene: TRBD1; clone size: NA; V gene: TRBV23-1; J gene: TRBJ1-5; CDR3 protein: CASSGTGGSAEPQHF; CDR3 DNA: TGCGCCAGCAGCGGGACAGGGGGTTCCGCGGAGCCCCAGCATTTT
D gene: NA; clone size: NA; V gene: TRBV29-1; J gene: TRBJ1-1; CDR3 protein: CSVEGGAEAFF; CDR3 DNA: TGCAGCGTTGAGGGGGGCGCTGAAGCTTTCTTT
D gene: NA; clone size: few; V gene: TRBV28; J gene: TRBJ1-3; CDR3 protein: CASSDVAGVGNTIYF; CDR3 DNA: TGTGCCAGCAGTGATGTGGCAGGTGTGGGAAACACCATATATTTT
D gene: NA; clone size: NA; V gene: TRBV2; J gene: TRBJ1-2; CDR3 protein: CASSGDGTYGYTF; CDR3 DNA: TGTGCCAGCAGTGGAGATGGGACCTATGGCTACACCTTC
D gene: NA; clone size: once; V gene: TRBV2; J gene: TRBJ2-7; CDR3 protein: CASIPLLGPEQYF; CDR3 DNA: TGTGCCAGCATCCCCCTACTGGGTCCCGAGCAGTACTTC
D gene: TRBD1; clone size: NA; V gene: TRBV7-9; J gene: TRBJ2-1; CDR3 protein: CASSGGQGSNKQFF; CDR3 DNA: TGTGCCAGCAGCGGAGGACAGGGATCGAACAAGCAGTTCTTC
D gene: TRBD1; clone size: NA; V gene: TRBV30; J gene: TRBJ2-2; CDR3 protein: CAWRRTGGGELFF; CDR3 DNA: TGTGCCTGGAGGAGGACAGGCGGCGGGGAGCTGTTTTTT
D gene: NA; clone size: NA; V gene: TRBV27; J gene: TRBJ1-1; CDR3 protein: CASSLRGRGRGGTEAFF; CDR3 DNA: TGTGCCAGCAGTTTAAGGGGACGGGGGCGAGGTGGCACTGAAGCTTTCTTT